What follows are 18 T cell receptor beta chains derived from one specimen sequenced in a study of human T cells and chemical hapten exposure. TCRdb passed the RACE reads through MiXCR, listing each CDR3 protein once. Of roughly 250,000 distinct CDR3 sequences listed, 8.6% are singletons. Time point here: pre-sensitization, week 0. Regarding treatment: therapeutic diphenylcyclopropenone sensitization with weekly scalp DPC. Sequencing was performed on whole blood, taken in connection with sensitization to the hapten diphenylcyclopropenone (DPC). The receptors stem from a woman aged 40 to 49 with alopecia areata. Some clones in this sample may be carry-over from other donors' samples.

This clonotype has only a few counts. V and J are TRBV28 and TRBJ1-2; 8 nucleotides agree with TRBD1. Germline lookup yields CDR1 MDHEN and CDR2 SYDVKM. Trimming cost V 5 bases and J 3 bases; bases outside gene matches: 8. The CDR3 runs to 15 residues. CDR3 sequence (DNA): TGTGCCAGCAGTGGCCAGGGGGCTGGAGACTATGGCTACACCTTC. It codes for CASSGQGAGDYGYTF.

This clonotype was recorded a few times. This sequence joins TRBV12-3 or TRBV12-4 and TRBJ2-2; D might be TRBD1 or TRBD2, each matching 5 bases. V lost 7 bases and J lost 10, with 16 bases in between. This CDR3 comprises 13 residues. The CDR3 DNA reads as TGTGCCAGCACCCCGGGACCCCGGGTGGAGCTGTTTTTT. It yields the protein CASTPGPRVELFF.

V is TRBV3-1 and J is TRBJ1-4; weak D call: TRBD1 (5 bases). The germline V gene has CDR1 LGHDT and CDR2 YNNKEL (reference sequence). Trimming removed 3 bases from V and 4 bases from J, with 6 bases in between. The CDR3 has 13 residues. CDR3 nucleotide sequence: TGTGCCAGCAGCCACAGGGATAATGAAAAACTGTTTTTT. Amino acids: CASSHRDNEKLFF.

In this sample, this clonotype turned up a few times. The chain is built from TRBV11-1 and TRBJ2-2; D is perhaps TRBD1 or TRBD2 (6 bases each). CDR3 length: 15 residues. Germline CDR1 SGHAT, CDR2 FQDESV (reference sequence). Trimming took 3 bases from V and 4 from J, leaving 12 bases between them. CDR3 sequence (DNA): TGTGCCAGCAGCTTGTCGGGGGCTCCCACCGGGGAGCTGTTTTTT. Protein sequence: CASSLSGAPTGELFF.

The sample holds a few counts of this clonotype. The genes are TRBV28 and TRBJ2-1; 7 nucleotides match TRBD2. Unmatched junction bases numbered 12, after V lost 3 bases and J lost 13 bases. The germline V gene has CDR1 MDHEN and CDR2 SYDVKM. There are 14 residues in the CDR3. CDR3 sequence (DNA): TGTGCCAGCAGTTTGCCCGGGACTACCTCGCCTCAGTTCTTC. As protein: CASSLPGTTSPQFF.

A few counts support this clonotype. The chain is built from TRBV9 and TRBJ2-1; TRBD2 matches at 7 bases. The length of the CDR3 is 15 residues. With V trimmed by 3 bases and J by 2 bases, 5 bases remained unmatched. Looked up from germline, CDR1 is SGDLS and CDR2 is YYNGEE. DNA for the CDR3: TGTGCCAGCAGCGCCCTAGCGGCCCCCTACAATGAGCAGTTCTTC. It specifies CASSALAAPYNEQFF.

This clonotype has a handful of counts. The CDR3 loop is CASSIVTGGGGTGELFF. CDR3 coding DNA: TGTGCCAGTAGTATCGTGACAGGGGGAGGCGGAACCGGGGAGCTGTTTTTT. V gene TRBV19 combines with J gene TRBJ2-2; 9 nucleotides match TRBD1. The V segment lost 3 bases and the J segment 5 bases; nucleotides outside the gene matches: 10. The CDR3 has 17 amino acids. Looked up from germline, CDR1 is LNHDA and CDR2 is SQIVND (reference sequence).

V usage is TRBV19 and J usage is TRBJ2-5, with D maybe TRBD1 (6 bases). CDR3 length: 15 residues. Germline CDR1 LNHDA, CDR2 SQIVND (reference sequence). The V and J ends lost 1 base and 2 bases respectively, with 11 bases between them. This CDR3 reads CASSIAQGPQETQYF. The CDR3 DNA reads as TGTGCCAGTAGTATAGCCCAGGGGCCTCAAGAGACCCAGTACTTC. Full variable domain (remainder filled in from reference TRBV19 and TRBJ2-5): DGGITQSPKYLFRKEGQNVTLSCEQNLNHDAMYWYRQDPGQGLRLIYYSQIVNDFQKGDIAEGYSVSREKKESFPLTVTSAQKNPTAFYLCASSIAQGPQETQYFGPGTRLLVL.

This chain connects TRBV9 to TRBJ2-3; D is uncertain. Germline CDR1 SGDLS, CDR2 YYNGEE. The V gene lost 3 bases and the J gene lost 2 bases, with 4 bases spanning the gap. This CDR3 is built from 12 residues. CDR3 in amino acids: CASSENTDTQYF. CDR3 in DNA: TGTGCCAGCAGCGAAAACACAGATACGCAGTATTTT. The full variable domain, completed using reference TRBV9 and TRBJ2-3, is DSGVTQTPKHLITATGQRVTLRCSPRSGDLSVYWYQQSLDQGLQFLIQYYNGEERAKGNILERFSAQQFPDLHSELNLSSLELGDSALYFCASSENTDTQYFGPGTRLTVL.

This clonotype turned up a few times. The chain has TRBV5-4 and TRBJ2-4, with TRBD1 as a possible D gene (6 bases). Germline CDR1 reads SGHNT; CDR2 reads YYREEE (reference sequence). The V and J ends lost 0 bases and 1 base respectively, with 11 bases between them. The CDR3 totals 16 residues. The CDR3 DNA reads TGTGCCAGCAGCTTGGCCGCTACAGGGGCCAAAAACATTCAGTACTTC. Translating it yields CASSLAATGAKNIQYF.

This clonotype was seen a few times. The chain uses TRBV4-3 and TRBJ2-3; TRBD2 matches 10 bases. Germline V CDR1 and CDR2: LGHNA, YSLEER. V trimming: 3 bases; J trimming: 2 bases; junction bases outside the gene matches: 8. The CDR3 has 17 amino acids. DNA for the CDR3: TGCGCCAGCAGCCAGCACCTACTAGCGGGAAACACAGATACGCAGTATTTT. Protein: CASSQHLLAGNTDTQYF.

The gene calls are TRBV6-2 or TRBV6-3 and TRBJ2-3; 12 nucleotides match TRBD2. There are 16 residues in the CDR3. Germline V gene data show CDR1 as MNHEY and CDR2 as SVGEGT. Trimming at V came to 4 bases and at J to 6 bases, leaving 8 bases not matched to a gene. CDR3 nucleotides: TGTGCCAGCAGTTTGACTAGCGGGAGAATTGTGGATACGCAGTATTTT. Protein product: CASSLTSGRIVDTQYF.

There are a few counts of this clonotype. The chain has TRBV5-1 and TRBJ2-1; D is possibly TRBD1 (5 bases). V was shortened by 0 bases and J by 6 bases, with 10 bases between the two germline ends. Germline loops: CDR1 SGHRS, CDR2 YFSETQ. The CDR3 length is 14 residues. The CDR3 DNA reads TGCGCCAGCAGCTTGGACAGGTTGGGCAATGAGCAGTTCTTC. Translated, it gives CASSLDRLGNEQFF.

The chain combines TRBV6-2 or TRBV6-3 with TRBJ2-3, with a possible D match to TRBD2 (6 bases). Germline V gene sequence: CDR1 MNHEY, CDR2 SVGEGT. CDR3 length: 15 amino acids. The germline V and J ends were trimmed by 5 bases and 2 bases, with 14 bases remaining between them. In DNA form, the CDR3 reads TGTGCCAGCAGTCTCGGAGGGATCAACACAGATACGCAGTATTTT. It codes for CASSLGGINTDTQYF.

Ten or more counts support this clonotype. Here the CDR3 DNA reads TGTGCCAGCAGTTTCTCAGGGTTGCCCCACACTGAAGCTTTCTTT. Its protein is CASSFSGLPHTEAFF. V is TRBV27 and J is TRBJ1-1; TRBD1 might be the D (5 bases). The CDR3 has 15 amino acids. V shed 3 bases and J shed 3 bases, with 14 bases lying between them. Germline loops: CDR1 MNHEY, CDR2 SMNVEV (reference sequence).

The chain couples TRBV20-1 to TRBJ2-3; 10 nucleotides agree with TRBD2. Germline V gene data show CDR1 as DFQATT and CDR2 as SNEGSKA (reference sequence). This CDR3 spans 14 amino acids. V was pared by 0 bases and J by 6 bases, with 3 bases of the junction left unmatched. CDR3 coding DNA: TGCAGTGCTAGAGATTCACTAGCGGGGGATACGCAGTATTTT. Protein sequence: CSARDSLAGDTQYF.

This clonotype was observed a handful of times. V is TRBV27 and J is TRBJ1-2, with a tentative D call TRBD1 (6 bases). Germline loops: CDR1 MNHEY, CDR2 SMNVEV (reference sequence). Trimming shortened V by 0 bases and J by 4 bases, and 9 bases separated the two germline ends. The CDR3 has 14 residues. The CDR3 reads CASSLSPGVYGYTF. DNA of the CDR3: TGTGCCAGCAGTTTATCCCCAGGGGTCTATGGCTACACCTTC.

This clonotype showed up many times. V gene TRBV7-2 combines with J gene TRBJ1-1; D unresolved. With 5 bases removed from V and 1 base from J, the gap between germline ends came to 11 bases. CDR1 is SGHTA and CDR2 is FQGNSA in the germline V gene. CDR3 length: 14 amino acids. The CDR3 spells CASSQTVKNTEAFF. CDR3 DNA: TGTGCCAGCAGCCAAACAGTTAAGAACACTGAAGCTTTCTTT.